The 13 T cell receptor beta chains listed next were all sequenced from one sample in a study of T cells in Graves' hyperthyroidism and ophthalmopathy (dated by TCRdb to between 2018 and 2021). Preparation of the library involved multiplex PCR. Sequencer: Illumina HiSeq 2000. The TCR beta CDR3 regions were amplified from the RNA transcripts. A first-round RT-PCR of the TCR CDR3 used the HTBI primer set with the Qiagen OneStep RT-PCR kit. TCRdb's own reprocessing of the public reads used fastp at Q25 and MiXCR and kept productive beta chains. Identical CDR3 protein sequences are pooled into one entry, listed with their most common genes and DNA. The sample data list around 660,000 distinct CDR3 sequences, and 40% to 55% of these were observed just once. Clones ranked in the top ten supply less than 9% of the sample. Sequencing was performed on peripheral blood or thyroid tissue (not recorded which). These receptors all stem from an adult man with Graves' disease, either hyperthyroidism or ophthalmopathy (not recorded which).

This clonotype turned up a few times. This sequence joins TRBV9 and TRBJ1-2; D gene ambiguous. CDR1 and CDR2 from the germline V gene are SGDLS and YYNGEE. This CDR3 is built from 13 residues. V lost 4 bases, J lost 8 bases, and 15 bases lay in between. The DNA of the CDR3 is TGTGCCAGCAGCCCCAGCCTTATGCAGGGCTACACCTTC. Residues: CASSPSLMQGYTF.

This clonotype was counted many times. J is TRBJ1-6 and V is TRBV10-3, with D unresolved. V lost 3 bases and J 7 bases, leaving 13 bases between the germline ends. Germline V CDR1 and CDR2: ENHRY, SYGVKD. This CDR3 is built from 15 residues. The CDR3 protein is CAISEGLTENSPLHF. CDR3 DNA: TGTGCCATCAGTGAAGGTTTAACAGAGAATTCACCCCTCCACTTT.

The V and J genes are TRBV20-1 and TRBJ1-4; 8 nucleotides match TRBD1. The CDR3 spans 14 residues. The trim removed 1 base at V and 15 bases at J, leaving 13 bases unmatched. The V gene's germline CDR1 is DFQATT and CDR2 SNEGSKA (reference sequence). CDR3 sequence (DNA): TGCAGTGCTAGAGGGACAGGGTGGGAGTCGGCCATGTTTTTT. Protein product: CSARGTGWESAMFF.

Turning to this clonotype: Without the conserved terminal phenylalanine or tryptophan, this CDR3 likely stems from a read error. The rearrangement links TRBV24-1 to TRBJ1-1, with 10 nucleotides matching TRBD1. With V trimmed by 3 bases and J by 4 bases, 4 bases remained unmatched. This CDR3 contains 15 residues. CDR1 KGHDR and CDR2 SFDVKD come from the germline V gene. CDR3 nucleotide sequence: TGTGCCACCAGTGATCCAAGGACAGGGGGCACTGAAGCTTTCCTT. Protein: CATSDPRTGGTEAFL.

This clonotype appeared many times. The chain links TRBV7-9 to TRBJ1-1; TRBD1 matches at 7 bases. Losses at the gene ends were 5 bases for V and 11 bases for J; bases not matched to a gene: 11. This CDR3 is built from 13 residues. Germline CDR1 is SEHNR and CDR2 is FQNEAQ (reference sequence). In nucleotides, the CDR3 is TGTGCCAGCAGCACCAATGACAGGGATAAGGCTTTCTTT. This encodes CASSTNDRDKAFF.

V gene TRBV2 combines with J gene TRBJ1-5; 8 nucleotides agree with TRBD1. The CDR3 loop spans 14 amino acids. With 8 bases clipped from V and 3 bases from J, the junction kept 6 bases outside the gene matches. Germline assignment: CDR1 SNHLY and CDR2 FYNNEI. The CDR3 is CASVGTGINQPQHF. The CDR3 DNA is TGTGCCAGCGTTGGGACAGGCATCAATCAGCCCCAGCATTTT.

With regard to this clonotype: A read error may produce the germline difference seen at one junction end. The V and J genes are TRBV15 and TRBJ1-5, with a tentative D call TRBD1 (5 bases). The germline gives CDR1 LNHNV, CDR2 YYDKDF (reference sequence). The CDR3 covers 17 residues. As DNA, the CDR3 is TGTGCCGCCAGCAGCCAATTGTTCGGGACGGGCAATCAGCCCCAGCATTTT. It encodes CAASSQLFGTGNQPQHF.

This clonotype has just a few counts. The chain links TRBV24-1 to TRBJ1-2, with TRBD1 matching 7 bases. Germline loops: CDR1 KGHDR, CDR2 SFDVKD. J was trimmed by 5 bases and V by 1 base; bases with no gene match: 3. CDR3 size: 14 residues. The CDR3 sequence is CATSDFGTDYGYTF. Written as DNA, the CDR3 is TGTGCCACCAGTGATTTCGGGACAGATTATGGCTACACCTTC.

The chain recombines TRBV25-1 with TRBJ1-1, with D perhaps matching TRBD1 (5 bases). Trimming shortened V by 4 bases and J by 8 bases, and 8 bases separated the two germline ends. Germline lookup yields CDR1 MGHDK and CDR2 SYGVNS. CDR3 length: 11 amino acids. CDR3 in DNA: TGTGCCAGCAGTGCCGGGGACGAAGCTTTCTTT. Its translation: CASSAGDEAFF.

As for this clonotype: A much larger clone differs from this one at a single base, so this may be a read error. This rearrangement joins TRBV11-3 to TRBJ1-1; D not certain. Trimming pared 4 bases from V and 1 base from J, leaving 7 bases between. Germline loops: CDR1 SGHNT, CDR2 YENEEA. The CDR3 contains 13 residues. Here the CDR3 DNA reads TGTGCCAGCAGCTCCGAGTCGAACACTGAAGCTTTCTTT. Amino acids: CASSSESNTEAFF.

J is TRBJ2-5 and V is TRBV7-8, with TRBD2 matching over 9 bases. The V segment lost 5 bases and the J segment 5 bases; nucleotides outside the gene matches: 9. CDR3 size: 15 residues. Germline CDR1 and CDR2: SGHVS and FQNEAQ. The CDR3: CASSQLAGRGETQYF. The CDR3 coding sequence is TGTGCCAGCAGCCAACTAGCGGGCAGAGGGGAGACCCAGTACTTC.

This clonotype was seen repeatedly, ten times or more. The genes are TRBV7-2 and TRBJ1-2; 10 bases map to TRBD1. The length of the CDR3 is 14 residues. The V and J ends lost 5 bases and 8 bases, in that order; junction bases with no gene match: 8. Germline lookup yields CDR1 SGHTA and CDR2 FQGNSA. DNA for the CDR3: TGTGCCAGCAGCGCCAGACAGGGGGCTGAAGGCTACACCTTC. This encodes CASSARQGAEGYTF.

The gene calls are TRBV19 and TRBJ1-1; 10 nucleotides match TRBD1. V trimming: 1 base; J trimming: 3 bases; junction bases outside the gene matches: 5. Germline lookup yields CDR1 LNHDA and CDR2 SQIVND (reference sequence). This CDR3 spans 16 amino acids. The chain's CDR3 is CASSIGGQGRYTEAFF. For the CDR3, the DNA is TGTGCCAGTAGTATAGGGGGACAGGGGAGGTACACTGAAGCTTTCTTT.